A single sample is the source of the 26 T cell receptor beta chains below, sequenced in a study of blood T cell repertoires in COVID-19 (dated by TCRdb to about 2020). Library preparation was by the immunoSEQ multiplex PCR assay. TCRdb provides this immuneACCESS table in a form limited to in-frame rearrangements. Some clones are lacking; in checked studies, under half of them reflect an unresolved V gene, and why the rest are absent is not known. In this sample the table shows just over 150,000 clones, 80% to 90% of which occur a single time. Jointly, the top ten make up roughly 15% of the sample. Material: peripheral blood. Receptor source: a woman in her forties with acute or convalescent COVID-19.

V usage is TRBV14 and J usage is TRBJ1-1; the match to TRBD1 covers 11 bases. CDR1 SGHDN and CDR2 FVKESK come from the germline V gene. The CDR3 contains 16 residues. V gave up 4 bases and J gave up 5 bases; unmatched junction bases: 9. This CDR3 reads CASSPWTGGYVTEAFF. For the CDR3, the DNA is TGTGCCAGCAGCCCGTGGACAGGGGGCTACGTGACTGAAGCTTTCTTT.

Relative to its sample, this clone is large. V and J are TRBV6-2 or TRBV6-3 and TRBJ2-3, with D possibly being TRBD2 (5 bases). V lost 4 bases and J 4 bases, leaving 12 bases between the germline ends. This CDR3 has 14 amino acids. CDR1 and CDR2 from the germline V gene are MNHEY and SVGEGT. This chain's CDR3 is CASSSIEGSDTQYF. The CDR3 DNA sequence: TGTGCCAGCAGTTCGATAGAGGGTTCAGATACGCAGTATTTT.

The rearrangement uses TRBV2 and TRBJ1-5, with 7 positions matching TRBD1. This CDR3 has 16 residues. Germline-derived CDR1 and CDR2 are SNHLY and FYNNEI. Trimming took 8 bases from V and 0 from J; bases not matched to a gene: 10. As DNA, the CDR3 is TGTGCCAGCTCAGACAGGGAAGCCTATAGCAATCAGCCCCAGCATTTT. This sequence encodes CASSDREAYSNQPQHF.

The chain carries TRBV9 and TRBJ2-2, with TRBD1 as a possible D gene (6 bases). CDR1 and CDR2 (germline): SGDLS, YYNGEE. Trimming shortened V by 0 bases and J by 4 bases, and 13 bases separated the two germline ends. The CDR3 is 16 residues long. In nucleotides, the CDR3 is TGTGCCAGCAGCGTAGGGGCACAGGGTGGCACCGGGGAGCTGTTTTTT. It translates to CASSVGAQGGTGELFF.

The CDR3 DNA reads as TGTGCCAGCAGCTCATGGACAGTTGGCTACACCTTC. It encodes CASSSWTVGYTF. This chain connects TRBV3-1 (or the pseudogene TRBV3-2) to TRBJ1-2, with a tentative D call TRBD1 (6 bases). CDR1 and CDR2 from the germline V gene are LGHDT and YNNKEL (reference sequence). This CDR3 spans 12 amino acids. Trimming cost V 5 bases and J 7 bases, with 11 bases left between them.

The chain combines TRBV7-2 with TRBJ2-7; 11 bases agree with TRBD2. The germline V gene has CDR1 SGHTA and CDR2 FQGNSA. CDR3 size: 14 residues. Losses at the gene ends were 7 bases for V and 4 bases for J; bases not matched to a gene: 6. In DNA form, the CDR3 reads TGTGCCAGCACAATTGGACTAGCGGGTTACGAGCAGTACTTC. This encodes CASTIGLAGYEQYF.

This chain uses TRBV2 with TRBJ2-1; perhaps TRBD1 as D (6 bases). In germline, CDR1 is SNHLY, CDR2 FYNNEI. The CDR3 has 14 amino acids. Trimming left V 5 bases short and J 5 bases short, with 13 bases between. CDR3 region: CASSPRQENNEQFF. For the CDR3, the DNA is TGTGCCAGCAGTCCCCGACAGGAGAACAATGAGCAGTTCTTC.

This chain joins TRBV7-2 and TRBJ2-5; 8 bases fit TRBD1. V was clipped by 5 bases and J by 4 bases; unmatched bases: 3. The CDR3 extends over 13 amino acids. Germline V lookup: CDR1 SGHTA, CDR2 FQGNSA. The CDR3 here is CASSQGARETQYF. DNA of the CDR3: TGTGCCAGCAGCCAGGGGGCCCGAGAGACCCAGTACTTC.

The rearrangement uses TRBV5-1 and TRBJ2-1; D might be TRBD1 (6 bases). CDR1 is SGHRS, CDR2 YFSETQ, per germline. The CDR3 runs to 14 residues. V was trimmed by 4 bases and J by 10 bases, leaving 18 bases between them. The CDR3 DNA reads as TGCGCCAGCAGCCCGGACCCACAGGGCAGCGAGCAGTTCTTC. It is translated as CASSPDPQGSEQFF.

V gene TRBV28 combines with J gene TRBJ1-1, with 7 bases that match TRBD1. The V and J ends lost 6 bases and 4 bases, in that order; junction bases with no gene match: 20. CDR1 is MDHEN and CDR2 is SYDVKM in the germline V gene. This CDR3 comprises 18 residues. In DNA, the CDR3 is TGTGCCAGCAGCCAATCTATGAGAACAGGGGTAGGATTCACTGAAGCTTTCTTT. Protein: CASSQSMRTGVGFTEAFF.

V usage is TRBV7-9 and J usage is TRBJ2-2; D remains ambiguous. CDR1 is SEHNR, CDR2 FQNEAQ, per germline (reference sequence). CDR3 size: 16 residues. The V gene lost 2 bases and the J gene lost 4 bases, with 14 bases spanning the gap. The DNA of the CDR3 is TGTGCCAGCAGCTTATACTTCGAATCCCCCACCGGGGAGCTGTTTTTT. It specifies CASSLYFESPTGELFF.

The chain uses TRBV28 and TRBJ2-7, with TRBD1 as a possible D gene (5 bases). CDR3 length: 12 residues. The V end lost 4 bases, the J end lost 5 bases, and 9 bases lay between the germline ends. CDR1 MDHEN and CDR2 SYDVKM come from the germline V gene. In DNA form, the CDR3 reads TGTGCCAGCAGTTCCGTAGGGGACGAGCAGTACTTC. Protein sequence: CASSSVGDEQYF.

This rearrangement joins TRBV30 to TRBJ2-1, with 11 bases matching TRBD2. Germline V gene sequence: CDR1 GTSNPN, CDR2 SVGIG (reference sequence). The CDR3 runs to 16 residues. J lost 9 bases, V lost 3 bases, and 13 bases had no gene match. Written as DNA, the CDR3 is TGTGCCTGGAGCCGCCCGTTAGCGGGGGGGCGAATTGAGCAGTTCTTC. Amino acids: CAWSRPLAGGRIEQFF.

The chain couples TRBV4-1 to TRBJ2-1; 8 positions agree with TRBD2. Trimming at V came to 3 bases and at J to 4 bases, leaving 8 bases not matched to a gene. CDR3 length: 16 amino acids. The germline V gene has CDR1 MGHRA and CDR2 YSYEKL. CDR3 DNA: TGCGCCAGCAGCCAGAATAGCGGGGTAACGTACAATGAGCAGTTCTTC. Translated: CASSQNSGVTYNEQFF.

The rearrangement joins TRBV12-5 to TRBJ2-2; TRBD1 agrees at 8 bases. The CDR3 is made up of 15 amino acids. V gave up 3 bases and J gave up 3 bases; unmatched junction bases: 3. The germline CDR1 and CDR2 sequences are LGHNT and FRNRAP. CDR3 region: CASGFSDRDTGELFF. The CDR3 nucleotides read TGTGCTAGTGGTTTCTCGGACAGGGACACCGGGGAGCTGTTTTTT.

The CDR3 DNA reads as TGTGCCAGCAGCGGCAGGGGGCATGGCTACACCTTC. Its protein product is CASSGRGHGYTF. The chain carries TRBV5-8 and TRBJ1-2, with 8 bases matching TRBD1. The V segment lost 4 bases and the J segment 6 bases; nucleotides outside the gene matches: 2. The CDR3 runs to 12 residues. In germline, CDR1 is SGHTS, CDR2 YDEGEE.

The chain employs TRBV4-2 and TRBJ1-3; tentative D call: TRBD1 (6 bases). This CDR3 is built from 15 residues. Per germline, CDR1 LGHNA and CDR2 YNFKEQ. Trimming removed 4 bases at V and 0 bases at J, with 10 bases between. CDR3 nucleotides: TGTGCCAGCAGCCCCTTGACAGGCTCTGGAAACACCATATATTTT. Translation: CASSPLTGSGNTIYF.

The chain combines TRBV6-2 or TRBV6-3 with TRBJ1-5; TRBD1 matches 8 bases. Germline values: CDR1 MNHEY, CDR2 SVGEGT. V lost 6 bases and J lost 2; bases outside the gene matches: 6. The CDR3 sequence is 15 residues long. DNA for the CDR3: TGTGCCAGCAGCAAGGACAGGGTTGGCAATCAGCCCCAGCATTTT. It codes for CASSKDRVGNQPQHF.

This chain joins TRBV5-5 and TRBJ2-3; 8 bases align to TRBD1. V lost 2 bases, J lost 1 base, and 3 bases stayed unmatched. CDR3 length equals 15 residues. Germline V gives CDR1 SGHKS, CDR2 YYEKEE (reference sequence). Here the CDR3 reads CASSFRGLGTDTQYF. The CDR3 coding sequence is TGTGCCAGCAGCTTCAGGGGGCTCGGCACAGATACGCAGTATTTT.

This chain joins TRBV5-6 and TRBJ1-4; TRBD1 agrees at 8 bases. The germline CDR1 and CDR2 sequences are SGHDT and YYEEEE. The CDR3 runs to 14 residues. The V segment lost 2 bases and the J segment 8 bases; nucleotides outside the gene matches: 5. Written as DNA, the CDR3 is TGTGCCAGCAGCTTCAGGGGGCGGATGGAAAAACTGTTTTTT. It translates to CASSFRGRMEKLFF. The complete variable domain, with remaining parts taken from reference TRBV5-6 and TRBJ1-4, reads DAGVTQSPTHLIKTRGQQVTLRCSPKSGHDTVSWYQQALGQGPQFIFQYYEEEERQRGNFPDRFSGHQFPNYSSELNVNALLLGDSALYLCASSFRGRMEKLFFGSGTQLSVL.

The V gene is TRBV4-1, the J gene TRBJ2-7, with TRBD1 matching over 7 bases. Germline assignment: CDR1 MGHRA and CDR2 YSYEKL. The junction had 10 bases not matched to a gene; V was cut back by 1 base and J by 4 bases. CDR3 size: 16 residues. CDR3 region: CASSQVGTVVNYEQYF. The CDR3 nucleotides are TGCGCCAGCAGCCAAGTCGGGACAGTCGTTAATTACGAGCAGTACTTC.

The chain employs TRBV5-5 and TRBJ1-4; 8 bases map to TRBD1. The CDR3 is 13 amino acids. J was trimmed by 7 bases and V by 3 bases; bases with no gene match: 2. Germline CDR1 reads SGHKS; CDR2 reads YYEKEE (reference sequence). The CDR3 DNA reads as TGTGCCAGCAGCTCTGGACAGGGTGAAAAACTGTTTTTT. Its translation is CASSSGQGEKLFF.

A note on this clone: The junction does not match germline at one end; this may be a read error. The chain employs TRBV5-1 and TRBJ1-2; D call uncertain. CDR1 is SGHRS, CDR2 YFSETQ, per germline. The CDR3 is 14 residues long. Here the CDR3 DNA reads TGCGCCAGCAGCGTAGGGTATAACGACTATGGTTACACCTTC. Protein: CASSVGYNDYGYTF. Full variable domain (outside the CDR3, taken from reference TRBV5-1 and TRBJ1-2): KAGVTQTPRYLIKTRGQQVTLSCSPISGHRSVSWYQQTPGQGLQFLFEYFSETQRNKGNFPGRFSGRQFSNSRSEMNVSTLELGDSALYLCASSVGYNDYGYTFGSGTRLTVV.

V and J are TRBV28 and TRBJ1-2, with 8 positions matching TRBD1. CDR1 is MDHEN, CDR2 SYDVKM, per germline. Unmatched junction bases numbered 9, after V lost 3 bases and J lost 3 bases. The CDR3 extends over 16 amino acids. As DNA, the CDR3 is TGTGCCAGCAGTTTGAGAACAGGGGGTTGGGACTATGGCTACACCTTC. It is translated as CASSLRTGGWDYGYTF.

This rearrangement joins TRBV5-1 to TRBJ2-3; 7 bases are shared with TRBD2. Germline trimming cut 4 bases from V and 0 bases from J; bases unmatched to any gene: 11. CDR1 SGHRS and CDR2 YFSETQ come from the germline V gene. The CDR3 is 17 residues long. DNA of the CDR3: TGCGCCAGCAGCCACCCGCGCCGGGGGGACAGCACAGATACGCAGTATTTT. Translation: CASSHPRRGDSTDTQYF.

The genes are TRBV9 and TRBJ2-7, with D possibly TRBD1 on 6 matching bases. In germline, CDR1 is SGDLS, CDR2 YYNGEE. Trimming stripped 4 bases from V and 2 bases from J, with 16 bases between. This CDR3 is built from 15 residues. CDR3 sequence (DNA): TGTGCCAGCAGCCTAAGTGGTGACAGGACCTACGAGCAGTACTTC. This sequence encodes CASSLSGDRTYEQYF.